These 20 T cell receptor beta chains originate from one sample sequenced in a study of a mutant IDH1 vaccine in newly diagnosed glioma. The time point was: week 23, last vaccination. In every dose of vaccine, 300 ug of mutant IDH1 20-mer peptide was given alongside topical imiquimod. No cognate antigen is known for these TCRs. Libraries were prepared by immunoSEQ multiplex PCR; TCRdb keeps only in-frame clonotypes and omits some of them. This table has about 56,000 clones, 85% to 90% appearing once. Sequenced here: PBMCs, sampled from a glioma patient whose treatment included an IDH1 peptide vaccine. The receptors originated from a man aged 40-55 years with glioma.

This chain connects TRBV19 to TRBJ2-5; 7 bases are shared with TRBD2. Losses at the gene ends were 8 bases for V and 5 bases for J; bases not matched to a gene: 14. Germline loops: CDR1 LNHDA, CDR2 SQIVND (reference sequence). The CDR3 has 15 residues. The CDR3 spells CASSPGILGGETQYF. The CDR3 coding sequence is TGTGCCAGTTCTCCCGGGATTCTCGGGGGGGAGACCCAGTACTTC.

This rearrangement joins TRBV11-2 to TRBJ2-7; no reliable D call. There are 14 residues in the CDR3. Trimming stripped 0 bases from V and 2 bases from J, with 8 bases between. CDR1 and CDR2 from the germline V gene are SGHAT and FQNNGV. The CDR3 nucleotides read TGTGCCAGCAGCTTAGACCAGGTAACCTACGAGCAGTACTTC. Protein product: CASSLDQVTYEQYF. Together with reference TRBV11-2 and TRBJ2-7, the CDR3 gives the full variable domain: EAGVAQSPRYKIIEKRQSVAFWCNPISGHATLYWYQQILGQGPKLLIQFQNNGVVDDSQLPKDRFSAERLKGVDSTLKIQPAKLEDSAVYLCASSLDQVTYEQYFGPGTRLTVT.

The V gene is TRBV27, the J gene TRBJ2-1; TRBD1 agrees at 9 bases. In germline, CDR1 is MNHEY, CDR2 SMNVEV (reference sequence). This CDR3 spans 15 amino acids. The V gene end was trimmed by 6 bases and the J gene end by 4 bases; junction bases not matched to a gene: 7. The CDR3: CASSSGTGFYNEQFF. CDR3 sequence (DNA): TGTGCCAGCAGCTCCGGGACAGGGTTTTACAATGAGCAGTTCTTC.

This chain uses TRBV15 with TRBJ1-4; 10 bases map to TRBD1. Germline values: CDR1 LNHNV, CDR2 YYDKDF (reference sequence). CDR3 length: 15 residues. After removal of 1 base from V and 10 bases from J, the junction contained 6 bases not matched to a gene. The CDR3 nucleotides are TGTGCCACCAGCAGAGCCGACAGGGGGCGCGGAAAACTGTTTTTT. It is translated as CATSRADRGRGKLFF.

The gene calls are TRBV5-1 and TRBJ2-1; D may be TRBD1 or TRBD2 (5 bases each). CDR3 length: 14 residues. The V end was cut by 3 bases, the J end by 8 bases, with 15 bases between. Germline values: CDR1 SGHRS, CDR2 YFSETQ. CDR3 loop: CASSYRPGQDEQFF. For the CDR3, the DNA is TGCGCCAGCAGCTACCGTCCGGGGCAGGATGAGCAGTTCTTC.

V usage is TRBV10-3 and J usage is TRBJ1-1, with D possibly being TRBD1 (5 bases). Germline loops: CDR1 ENHRY, CDR2 SYGVKD. This CDR3 spans 14 amino acids. Trimming removed 3 bases from V and 1 base from J, with 9 bases in between. This chain's CDR3 is CAISDGRANTEAFF. The CDR3 DNA follows: TGTGCCATCAGTGATGGCAGGGCGAACACTGAAGCTTTCTTT.

The chain employs TRBV15 and TRBJ2-3, with 9 bases lining up with TRBD1. Trimming removed 0 bases from V and 4 bases from J; junction bases left unmatched: 14. The CDR3 totals 19 residues. Germline CDR1 is LNHNV and CDR2 is YYDKDF (reference sequence). The DNA for the CDR3 is TGTGCCACCAGCAGAGATTCCGGGACAGGGTTGGTATCTCCAGATACGCAGTATTTT. Translating it yields CATSRDSGTGLVSPDTQYF.

The rearrangement links TRBV7-2 to TRBJ2-7, with 12 bases that match TRBD2. The CDR3 has 14 residues. Germline values: CDR1 SGHTA, CDR2 FQGNSA. The J segment lost 5 bases and the V segment lost 5 bases, leaving 4 bases of the junction unmatched. As DNA, the CDR3 is TGTGCCAGCAGCCTGACTAGCGGGAGTAACGAGCAGTACTTC. Its translation is CASSLTSGSNEQYF.

This sequence joins TRBV5-1 and TRBJ2-1; 9 nucleotides align to TRBD2. Germline CDR1 is SGHRS and CDR2 is YFSETQ. CDR3 length: 19 amino acids. The trim removed 4 bases at V and 2 bases at J, leaving 16 bases unmatched. DNA for the CDR3: TGCGCCAGCAGCCCCACCCGCGGGAGGGCCCTCAGGACCTACAATGAGCAGTTCTTC. Its protein is CASSPTRGRALRTYNEQFF.

The genes are TRBV6-1 and TRBJ1-5; D not resolved. The V end was cut by 5 bases, the J end by 2 bases, with 7 bases between. This CDR3 comprises 13 residues. Germline V gives CDR1 MNHNS, CDR2 SASEGT. Written as DNA, the CDR3 is TGTGCCAGCAGTCCTAGGGGCAATCAGCCCCAGCATTTT. It encodes CASSPRGNQPQHF.

V usage is TRBV7-2 and J usage is TRBJ2-5; the match to TRBD1 covers 7 bases. J was trimmed by 5 bases and V by 5 bases; bases with no gene match: 5. CDR1 and CDR2 from the germline V gene are SGHTA and FQGNSA. The CDR3 has 13 amino acids. The CDR3 here is CASSIGQVETQYF. The CDR3, as DNA: TGTGCCAGCAGCATTGGACAGGTGGAGACCCAGTACTTC.

The chain combines TRBV6-5 with TRBJ2-1; 7 nucleotides agree with TRBD2. Germline loops: CDR1 MNHEY, CDR2 SVGAGI. This CDR3 has 14 residues. V trimming: 8 bases; J trimming: 10 bases; junction bases outside the gene matches: 14. The CDR3 DNA sequence: TGTGCCAGCCACTCTAGCGGAAAAAGACGGGAGCAGTTCTTC. Its protein product is CASHSSGKRREQFF.

This clone was recorded a few times. The chain has TRBV5-5 and TRBJ2-7; D not resolved. The V end was cut by 0 bases, the J end by 6 bases, with 7 bases between. The CDR3 contains 12 residues. The germline CDR1 and CDR2 sequences are SGHKS and YYEKEE (reference sequence). The CDR3 nucleotides are TGTGCCAGCAGCTTGGCAGCGTCCGAGCAGTACTTC. Its translation is CASSLAASEQYF.

This chain links TRBV11-2 with TRBJ2-5, with 8 positions matching TRBD1. There are 13 residues in the CDR3. J was trimmed by 2 bases and V by 6 bases; bases with no gene match: 2. The germline V gene has CDR1 SGHAT and CDR2 FQNNGV. The CDR3 reads CASRGTGQETQYF. The CDR3 DNA follows: TGTGCCAGCAGGGGGACAGGACAAGAGACCCAGTACTTC. The entire variable domain, with the rest obtained from reference TRBV11-2 and TRBJ2-5, is as follows: EAGVAQSPRYKIIEKRQSVAFWCNPISGHATLYWYQQILGQGPKLLIQFQNNGVVDDSQLPKDRFSAERLKGVDSTLKIQPAKLEDSAVYLCASRGTGQETQYFGPGTRLLVL.

The rearrangement links TRBV5-1 to TRBJ1-2; 7 positions match TRBD1. CDR3 size: 14 residues. Germline V gene lookup returns CDR1 SGHRS and CDR2 YFSETQ. V dropped 3 bases and J dropped 8; count of bases not matched to a gene: 10. CDR3 protein: CASSWGQIFRGYTF. The DNA for the CDR3 is TGCGCCAGCAGCTGGGGACAGATTTTCAGGGGCTACACCTTC.

V and J are TRBV14 and TRBJ2-6, with 7 bases identical to TRBD2. Germline values: CDR1 SGHDN, CDR2 FVKESK. The CDR3 runs 17 residues. Losses at the gene ends were 2 bases for V and 0 bases for J; bases not matched to a gene: 4. CDR3 DNA sequence: TGTGCCAGCAGCCAACTCGGCGGGAGCTCTGGGGCCAACGTCCTGACTTTC. The encoded protein is CASSQLGGSSGANVLTF.

This chain uses TRBV7-9 with TRBJ2-1; 9 bases match TRBD2. The trim removed 4 bases at V and 3 bases at J, leaving 7 bases unmatched. The CDR3 runs to 16 residues. Germline V lookup: CDR1 SEHNR, CDR2 FQNEAQ (reference sequence). CDR3 bases: TGTGCCAGCAGCTGGTTGGTGACTAGCGGCTACAATGAGCAGTTCTTC. Its translation is CASSWLVTSGYNEQFF.

The DNA for the CDR3 is TGTGCCAGCAGCTACGTAACTTACGAGCAGTACTTC. Encoded protein: CASSYVTYEQYF. The J gene is TRBJ2-7, the V gene TRBV14; D unclear. The CDR3 spans 12 residues. CDR1 is SGHDN, CDR2 FVKESK, per germline. V shed 5 bases and J shed 4 bases, with 9 bases lying between them.

This clone showed up just a few times. The V and J genes are TRBV6-1 and TRBJ1-5, with D maybe TRBD1 (6 bases). This CDR3 has 13 residues. With 7 bases removed from V and 6 bases from J, the gap between germline ends came to 13 bases. Germline loops: CDR1 MNHNS, CDR2 SASEGT. The CDR3 DNA is TGTGCCAGCACCGGCCAGGGGATTCAGCCCCAGCATTTT. The encoded protein is CASTGQGIQPQHF.

The J gene is TRBJ2-7, the V gene TRBV28; the D gene is possibly TRBD1 (5 bases). The CDR3 loop spans 12 amino acids. Germline-derived CDR1 and CDR2 are MDHEN and SYDVKM. V was pared by 6 bases and J by 4 bases, with 10 bases between. The CDR3 is CASRVDSYEQYF. DNA of the CDR3: TGTGCCAGCAGAGTCGACAGTTACGAGCAGTACTTC. The full variable domain, rest sourced from reference TRBV28 and TRBJ2-7, is DVKVTQSSRYLVKRTGEKVFLECVQDMDHENMFWYRQDPGLGLRLIYFSYDVKMKEKGDIPEGYSVSREKKERFSLILESASTNQTSMYLCASRVDSYEQYFGPGTRLTVT.